The 14 T cell receptor beta chains reported below all come from one sample, sequenced in a study of PD-L1 blockade in urothelial cancer. Sample time point: pretreatment peripheral blood. The repertoire was sequenced with immunoSEQ multiplex PCR; TCRdb's copy has only in-frame clones and lacks some. The table has some 45,000 clones, around nine tenths seen once. The material sequenced was PBMCs, taken around atezolizumab (anti-PD-L1) treatment. These receptors were taken from a donor at least 40 years old with urothelial cancer.

The V call is TRBV23-1, the J call TRBJ2-5, with 9 positions matching TRBD1. TRBV23-1 is assigned to the ORF class and has an uncertain function. With V trimmed by 8 bases and J by 3 bases, 22 bases remained unmatched. The CDR3 sequence is 19 residues long. The CDR3 is CASGQQQGAQSGAKETQYF. The DNA of the CDR3 is TGCGCCAGCGGGCAACAACAGGGGGCCCAATCAGGGGCAAAAGAGACCCAGTACTTC.

The chain is built from TRBV6-5 and TRBJ2-7, with 7 bases lining up with TRBD1. Losses at the gene ends were 2 bases for V and 6 bases for J; bases not matched to a gene: 10. Germline V gene sequence: CDR1 MNHEY, CDR2 SVGAGI. CDR3 length: 15 amino acids. CDR3: CASSYEAGGIAEQYF. Here the CDR3 DNA reads TGTGCCAGCAGTTACGAGGCAGGGGGAATTGCCGAGCAGTACTTC.

J is TRBJ2-3 and V is TRBV28; D is perhaps TRBD2 (7 bases). V lost 2 bases and J lost 0, with 12 bases in between. The CDR3 consists of 16 residues. Germline CDR1 MDHEN, CDR2 SYDVKM. CDR3 bases: TGTGCCAGCAGTTTAGTCGGGGGGCTTAGCACAGATACGCAGTATTTT. Amino acids: CASSLVGGLSTDTQYF.

The V call is TRBV18, the J call TRBJ1-1; possibly TRBD1 for D (6 bases). V was clipped by 2 bases and J by 3 bases, with 10 bases between them. The length of the CDR3 is 14 residues. Germline V gene data show CDR1 as KGHSH and CDR2 as LQKENI. In nucleotides, the CDR3 is TGTGCCAGCTCACCAGACCAGGGGTACACTGAAGCTTTCTTT. It codes for CASSPDQGYTEAFF.

V is TRBV7-6 and J is TRBJ2-3; TRBD1 matches 9 bases. CDR3 size: 14 residues. Germline loops: CDR1 SGHVS, CDR2 FNYEAQ. J was trimmed by 2 bases and V by 5 bases; bases with no gene match: 2. The CDR3 protein is CASSGTGPTDTQYF. CDR3 coding DNA: TGTGCCAGCAGCGGGACAGGGCCCACAGATACGCAGTATTTT.

This chain joins TRBV27 and TRBJ2-7; D perhaps matches TRBD1 (5 bases). V was pared by 8 bases and J by 1 base, with 12 bases between. Germline CDR1 is MNHEY and CDR2 is SMNVEV (reference sequence). The CDR3 is made up of 13 amino acids. CDR3 sequence (DNA): TGTGCCAGCGGGCAGGGCCTTTCCTACGAGCAGTACTTC. Residues: CASGQGLSYEQYF.

The V and J genes are TRBV18 and TRBJ1-4; 8 bases match TRBD1. From germline, CDR1 is KGHSH and CDR2 LQKENI. The trim removed 0 bases at V and 8 bases at J, leaving 2 bases unmatched. This CDR3 region has 14 residues. CDR3 protein: CASSPPGQAEKLFF. The DNA for the CDR3 is TGTGCCAGCTCACCACCGGGACAGGCAGAAAAACTGTTTTTT.

This chain links TRBV7-2 with TRBJ1-5, with 9 bases identical to TRBD1. V lost 6 bases and J lost 5; bases outside the gene matches: 5. Germline values: CDR1 SGHTA, CDR2 FQGNSA. This CDR3 contains 14 residues. The CDR3 is CASSSGQGHQPQHF. CDR3 nucleotide sequence: TGTGCCAGCAGTTCGGGACAGGGCCATCAGCCCCAGCATTTT.

This clone was counted a single time. The CDR3 region is CASRPRLADNEQFF. The CDR3 bases are TGTGCCAGCAGACCCCGACTAGCGGACAATGAGCAGTTCTTC. V is TRBV6-6 and J is TRBJ2-1; 9 bases are a match to TRBD2. The CDR3 extends over 14 amino acids. From germline, CDR1 is MNHNY and CDR2 SVGAGI (reference sequence). V lost 6 bases to trimming and J lost 5 bases; unmatched junction nucleotides: 5.

The chain links TRBV28 to TRBJ2-7, with 10 bases matching TRBD2. V dropped 4 bases and J dropped 4; count of bases not matched to a gene: 7. CDR1 is MDHEN and CDR2 is SYDVKM in the germline V gene. This CDR3 region has 15 residues. CDR3 loop: CASSSPGTSVYEQYF. The CDR3 nucleotides read TGTGCCAGCAGTTCCCCCGGGACTAGCGTATACGAGCAGTACTTC. The full variable domain, completed using reference TRBV28 and TRBJ2-7, is DVKVTQSSRYLVKRTGEKVFLECVQDMDHENMFWYRQDPGLGLRLIYFSYDVKMKEKGDIPEGYSVSREKKERFSLILESASTNQTSMYLCASSSPGTSVYEQYFGPGTRLTVT.

The chain links TRBV28 to TRBJ1-1; D is perhaps TRBD1 (6 bases). The germline V and J ends were trimmed by 3 bases and 4 bases, with 12 bases remaining between them. The CDR3 runs 14 residues. Germline lookup yields CDR1 MDHEN and CDR2 SYDVKM. CDR3 coding DNA: TGTGCCAGCAGTTTTCAGGGGATGAGCACTGAAGCTTTCTTT. It translates to CASSFQGMSTEAFF.

The V and J genes are TRBV11-2 and TRBJ2-5, with 8 nucleotides matching TRBD1. V shed 0 bases and J 2 bases; nucleotides not matched to a gene: 8. Germline V gene data show CDR1 as SGHAT and CDR2 as FQNNGV. The CDR3 consists of 17 residues. The CDR3 sequence is CASSLDRGQAWQETQYF. For the CDR3, the DNA is TGTGCCAGCAGCTTAGATAGGGGACAGGCATGGCAAGAGACCCAGTACTTC.

The V gene is TRBV27, the J gene TRBJ2-7; 10 positions agree with TRBD2. V shed 6 bases and J 6 bases; nucleotides not matched to a gene: 5. Per germline, CDR1 MNHEY and CDR2 SMNVEV (reference sequence). The CDR3 length is 13 residues. The CDR3 here is CASRASGSGEQYF. In DNA, the CDR3 is TGTGCCAGCAGGGCTAGCGGGAGTGGCGAGCAGTACTTC.

The chain recombines TRBV6-1 with TRBJ2-5, with TRBD2 matching over 13 bases. V trimming: 3 bases; J trimming: 5 bases; junction bases outside the gene matches: 9. The CDR3 loop spans 17 amino acids. CDR1 MNHNS and CDR2 SASEGT come from the germline V gene. The CDR3 coding sequence is TGTGCCAGCAGTGAGGGGATACTAGCGGGAGGGCGCGAGACCCAGTACTTC. Amino acids: CASSEGILAGGRETQYF.